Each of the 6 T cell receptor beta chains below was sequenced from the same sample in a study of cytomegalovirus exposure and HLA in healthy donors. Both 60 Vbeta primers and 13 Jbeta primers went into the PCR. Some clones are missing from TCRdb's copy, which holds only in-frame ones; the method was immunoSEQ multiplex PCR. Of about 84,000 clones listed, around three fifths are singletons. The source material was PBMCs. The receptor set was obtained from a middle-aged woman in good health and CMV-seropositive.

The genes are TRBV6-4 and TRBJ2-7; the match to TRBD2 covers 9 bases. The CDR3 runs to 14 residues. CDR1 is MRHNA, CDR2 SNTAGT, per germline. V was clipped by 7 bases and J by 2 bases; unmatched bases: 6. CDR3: CASISGSWTYEQYF. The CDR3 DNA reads TGTGCCAGCATTAGCGGGAGCTGGACCTACGAGCAGTACTTC.

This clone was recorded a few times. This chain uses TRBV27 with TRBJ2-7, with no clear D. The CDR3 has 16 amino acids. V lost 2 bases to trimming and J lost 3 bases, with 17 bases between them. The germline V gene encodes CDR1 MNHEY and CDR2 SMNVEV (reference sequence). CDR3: CASSLQSPRGGYEQYF. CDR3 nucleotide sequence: TGTGCCAGCAGTTTACAATCCCCTCGCGGTGGCTACGAGCAGTACTTC.

The DNA of the CDR3 is TGTGCCAGCAGCCAAGATTTGGCCAGGGGGCGATCCGGGGAGCTGTTTTTT. Amino acid sequence: CASSQDLARGRSGELFF. V is TRBV14 and J is TRBJ2-2; 8 bases line up with TRBD1. The CDR3 contains 17 residues. CDR1 and CDR2 (germline): SGHDN, FVKESK. J gave up 6 bases and V 0 bases, and 9 bases lay outside the gene matches. Based on the CDR3 plus reference TRBV14 and TRBJ2-2, the full variable domain is EAGVTQFPSHSVIEKGQTVTLRCDPISGHDNLYWYRRVMGKEIKFLLHFVKESKQDESGMPNNRFLAERTGGTYSTLKVQPAELEDSGVYFCASSQDLARGRSGELFFGEGSRLTVL.

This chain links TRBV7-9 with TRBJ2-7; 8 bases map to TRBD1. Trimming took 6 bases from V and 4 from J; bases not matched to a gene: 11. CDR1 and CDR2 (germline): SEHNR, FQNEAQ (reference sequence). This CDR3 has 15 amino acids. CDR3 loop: CASRGYRGEDYEQYF. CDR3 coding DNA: TGTGCCAGCAGGGGATACAGGGGGGAGGATTACGAGCAGTACTTC. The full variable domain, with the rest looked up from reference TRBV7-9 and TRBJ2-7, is DTGVSQNPRHKITKRGQNVTFRCDPISEHNRLYWYRQTLGQGPEFLTYFQNEAQLEKSRLLSDRFSAERPKGSFSTLEIQRTEQGDSAMYLCASRGYRGEDYEQYFGPGTRLTVT.

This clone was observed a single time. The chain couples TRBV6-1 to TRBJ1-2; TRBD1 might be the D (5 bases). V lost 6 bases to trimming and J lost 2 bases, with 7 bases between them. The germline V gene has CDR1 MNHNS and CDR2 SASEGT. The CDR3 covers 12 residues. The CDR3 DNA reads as TGTGCCAGCAGCCAGGGAAACTATGGCTACACCTTC. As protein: CASSQGNYGYTF.

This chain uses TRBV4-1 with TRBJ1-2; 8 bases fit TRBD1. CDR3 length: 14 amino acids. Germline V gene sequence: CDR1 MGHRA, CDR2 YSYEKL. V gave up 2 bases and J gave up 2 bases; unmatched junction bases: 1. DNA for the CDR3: TGCGCCAGCAGCCAAAGACAGGGGAACTATGGCTACACCTTC. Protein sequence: CASSQRQGNYGYTF.